A single sample gave rise to the 6 T cell receptor beta chains below, sequenced in a study of tumor-infiltrating lymphocytes in primary liver carcinoma. A primer in the constant region served to generate TCR beta cDNA from approximately 460 ng of total RNA. Each TCR beta library was derived from three nested multiplex PCR rounds that employed slightly modified ARM-PCR. In the first two PCR rounds, TRBV1-TRBV30 forward primers were paired with a C-beta reverse primer, and each round lasted about 9 cycles. MiXCR, applied by TCRdb to the multiplex PCR reads, yields one record per CDR3 protein. The sample includes fewer than 400,000 distinct CDR3 sequences, around three fifths of them seen just once. The source of the blood RNA was unsorted whole blood, and germline DNA was extracted as well. The sequencing input was peripheral blood. These receptor sequences come from a woman aged 30 to 39 with primary liver carcinoma and hepatitis B virus infection.

Note on this clonotype: Mismatch with germline at one junction end may stem from a read error. This chain uses TRBV11-3 with TRBJ2-3; no clear D. This CDR3 spans 12 amino acids. The germline V gene has CDR1 SGHNT and CDR2 YENEEA. Written as DNA, the CDR3 is TGTGCCACCAGCGCCCGAGCAGATATGCAGTATTTT. This encodes CATSARADMQYF.

On this clonotype: This may be a read error: a much more frequent sequence differs by one nucleotide. This CDR3 is CIVTGHAMNTEAFF. CDR3 DNA sequence: TGCATCGTTACAGGCCATGCAATGAACACTGAAGCTTTCTTT. The chain combines TRBV29-1 with TRBJ1-1; D might be TRBD1 (5 bases). Germline loops: CDR1 SQVTM, CDR2 ANQGSEA. The CDR3 spans 14 residues.

Points on this clonotype: An end of the junction differs from the germline gene, which may be a read error. This sequence joins TRBV11-2 and TRBJ2-1, with D unclear. Germline-derived CDR1 and CDR2 are SGHAT and FQNNGV. The CDR3 consists of 11 residues. CDR3 nucleotides: TGTGCCAGCAGCTCATCGGCTGAGCAGTCCTTC. It codes for CASSSSAEQSF.

About this clonotype itself: The conserved final phenylalanine or tryptophan is absent from the CDR3, which likely points to a read error. V and J are TRBV11-3 and TRBJ2-4; D is ambiguous. The ends were cut back, 5 bases at V and 3 bases at J, with 8 bases in the middle. CDR1 and CDR2 (germline): SGHNT, YENEEA. The CDR3 extends over 13 amino acids. The CDR3 is CASSKRGKNIQYL. The CDR3 coding sequence is TGTGCCAGCAGCAAGCGAGGCAAAAACATTCAGTACCTC.

The V gene is TRBV5-1, the J gene TRBJ2-7; 8 nucleotides line up with TRBD1. Germline V CDR1 and CDR2: SGHRS, YFSETQ. The CDR3 spans 15 residues. J gave up 3 bases and V 0 bases, and 5 bases lay outside the gene matches. The CDR3 coding sequence is TGCGCCAGCAGCTTGGGGGACAGGCCCCTCTACGAGCAGTACTTC. It is translated as CASSLGDRPLYEQYF.

Note on this clonotype: It may be a read error: a sequence one base away is much more abundant. V is TRBV6-2 or TRBV6-3 and J is TRBJ1-5, with a possible D match to TRBD1 (5 bases). The germline V gene has CDR1 MNHEY and CDR2 SVGEGT. The CDR3 has 16 amino acids. V was trimmed by 11 bases and J by 2 bases, leaving 22 bases between them. This chain's CDR3 is CAGTDRRGAGNQPQHF. CDR3 coding DNA: TGTGCCGGCACGGATCGAAGGGGTGCGGGCAATCAGCCCCAGCATTTT.